Here is one T cell receptor beta chain with its context. The antigen is unknown. Data came from immunoSEQ multiplex PCR; TCRdb stores just in-frame clones and leaves some out. The repertoire holds over 30,000 clones, with just under 90% as singletons. This record comes from a study of a mutant IDH1 vaccine in newly diagnosed glioma. Overall study: Patients got radiotherapy, temozolomide, or both beforehand, and most got both. Visit V13 took place at week 47, and visit V12 happened at week 35. Study results and limitations: Apparently, pseudoprogression bore no relation to changes among the top peripheral T cell clonotypes.

Described time point: week 47, end of study. The study gave 300 ug of mutant IDH1 20-mer peptide per vaccine dose, with topical imiquimod. The CDR3 length is 16 residues. Per germline, CDR1 LGHNA and CDR2 YNFKEQ. Trimming took 2 bases from V and 8 from J; bases not matched to a gene: 10. This specimen consisted of PBMCs, obtained from a glioma patient whose treatment included an IDH1 peptide vaccine. The TCR originated in a woman younger than 45 with glioma. The V gene is TRBV4-2, the J gene TRBJ1-4; 8 bases fit TRBD1. This CDR3 is CASSQLTGVGGEKLFF. CDR3 nucleotide sequence: TGTGCCAGCAGCCAATTGACAGGGGTCGGAGGCGAAAAACTGTTTTTT.